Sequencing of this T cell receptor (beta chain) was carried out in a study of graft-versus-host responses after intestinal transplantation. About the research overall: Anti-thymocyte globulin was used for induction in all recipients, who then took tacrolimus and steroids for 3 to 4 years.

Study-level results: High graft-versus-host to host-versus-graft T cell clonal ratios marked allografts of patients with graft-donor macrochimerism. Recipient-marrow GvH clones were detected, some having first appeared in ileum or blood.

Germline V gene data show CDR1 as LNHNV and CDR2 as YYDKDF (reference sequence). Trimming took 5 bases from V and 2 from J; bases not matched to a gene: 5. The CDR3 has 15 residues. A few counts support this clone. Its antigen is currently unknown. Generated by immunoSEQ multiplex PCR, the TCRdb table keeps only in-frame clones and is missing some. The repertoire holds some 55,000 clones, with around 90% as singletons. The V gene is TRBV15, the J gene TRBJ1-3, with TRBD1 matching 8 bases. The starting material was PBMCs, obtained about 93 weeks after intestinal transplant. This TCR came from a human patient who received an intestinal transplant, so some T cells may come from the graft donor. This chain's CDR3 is CATSQEDRAGNTIYF. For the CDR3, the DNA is TGTGCCACCAGCCAGGAGGACAGGGCTGGAAACACCATATATTTT.